This paragraph reports one T cell receptor beta chain. The antigen remains undetermined. One end of the junction is discordant with germline, which a read error may explain. The CDR3 covers 14 residues. Preparation of the TCRbeta library used unique molecular identifiers. Each CDR3 protein is one row after TCRdb ran MiXCR on the PCR reads. The sample yields 900,000 or so distinct CDR3 sequences, under 20% seen once. This sample was taken from a study of T-cell reconstitution after alpha-beta-depleted transplantation in children. The study's findings and limits: Fresh T-cell production supplied most of the T-cell counts and diversity seen one year after transplant. Elevated TCRbeta diversity at day 60 was traced, in some patients, to surviving recipient T cells and thymic progenitors. Reports say that about two months after transplant, the alpha-beta T cells came out of several hundred graft clones that had expanded.

Sample: PBMCs, mostly from graft donor cells, taken 360 days after TCRalphabeta/CD19-depleted stem cell transplant. This chain joins TRBV12-3 or TRBV12-4 and TRBJ2-7, with 7 bases matching TRBD2. This TCR was sampled from a male patient between 5 and 17 years old who had a stem cell transplant for acute lymphoblastic leukemia, so the T cells may come from the graft donor. The CDR3 region is CARSLGGRAGEQYF. CDR3 nucleotides: TGTGCCAGGAGTTTAGGTGGGAGGGCCGGCGAGCAGTACTTC.